The sequence of this T cell receptor (beta chain) was determined in a study of T cell changes during pregnancy in multiple sclerosis. Method: immunoSEQ multiplex PCR; TCRdb's copy keeps in-frame clones and lacks some. The table includes approximately 88,000 clones, roughly 93% detected once. This CDR3 has 15 amino acids. Germline V gene lookup returns CDR1 SGHVS and CDR2 FQNEAQ. Trimming removed 5 bases from V and 2 bases from J, with 15 bases in between. This receptor was obtained from a female donor with multiple sclerosis, enrolled in a pregnancy study. The sequenced sample was peripheral blood, obtained in the third trimester of pregnancy. The chain uses TRBV7-8 and TRBJ1-2, with D uncertain. DNA for the CDR3: TGTGCCAGCAGCCTACTTTCAGGCCTCAACTATGGCTACACCTTC. Its protein is CASSLLSGLNYGYTF.